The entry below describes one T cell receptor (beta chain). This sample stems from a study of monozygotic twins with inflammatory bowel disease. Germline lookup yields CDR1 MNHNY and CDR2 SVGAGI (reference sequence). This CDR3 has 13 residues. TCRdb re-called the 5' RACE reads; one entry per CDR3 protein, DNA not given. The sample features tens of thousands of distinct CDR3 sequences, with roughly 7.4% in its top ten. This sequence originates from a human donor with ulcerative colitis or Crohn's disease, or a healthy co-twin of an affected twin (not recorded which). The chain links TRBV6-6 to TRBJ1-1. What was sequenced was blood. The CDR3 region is CASSQRAPSEAFF.